This TCR beta chain was sequenced for a study of PD-L1 blockade in urothelial cancer. About the research overall: Men with urothelial cancer arising in the bladder made up most of the roughly 30 patients. Study conclusions and caveats: Lower than median blood TCR clonality before treatment predicted better survival.

A spike-in of synthetic TCR analog templates was added to each PCR. Using immunoSEQ multiplex PCR, the repertoire was profiled, and TCRdb retains in-frame clones only, with some absent. The table includes 45,000 to 55,000 clones, approximately 79% detected once. Turning to this clone: Its antigen remains unidentified. An end of the junction does not agree with germline; a read error may underlie this.

CDR1 and CDR2 (germline): SNHLY, FYNNEI. This CDR3 comprises 12 residues. Documented time point: pretreatment peripheral blood. Patient sample counts ranged from 1 to 8, pretreatment and on-treatment. The sequence was obtained from a man in his sixties or seventies with urothelial cancer. This chain joins TRBV2 and TRBJ2-5, with D possibly TRBD2 on 7 matching bases. Specimen: PBMCs, collected around atezolizumab (anti-PD-L1) treatment. The CDR3 loop reads CAGRGGSETQYF. In DNA form, the CDR3 reads TGTGCCGGCAGGGGAGGGTCAGAGACCCAGTACTTC.